The 21 T cell receptor beta chains in this list originate from one sample, sequenced in a study of vaccination and CD4 T cells after COVID-19. Sequence data for DNA of cultured CD4+ T cells were generated by the Oncomine TCR Beta short-read assay. In TCRdb, the PCR reads were re-called with MiXCR into one record per CDR3 protein. The data show nearly 8,500 distinct CDR3 sequences, 36% seen once. Documented treatment: roughly 11-day PBMC culture with coronavirus spike peptide pools or control peptides (ViraFEST assay). CD4+ T lymphocytes from the unexposed donor were collected before the COVID-19 pandemic (2011-2018). These TCRs are of unknown antigen specificity. Sequenced material: CD4+ T cells from blood, cultured in vitro. The receptor set was obtained from a human donor in good health.

The V gene is TRBV30, the J gene TRBJ1-2, with D uncertain. The CDR3 has 13 residues. V dropped 0 bases and J dropped 2 bases, with 7 bases sitting between them. Germline CDR1 GTSNPN, CDR2 SVGIG (reference sequence). The CDR3 loop reads CAWSVQANYGYTF. The CDR3 DNA follows: TGTGCCTGGAGTGTACAAGCAAACTATGGCTACACCTTC.

This clonotype was counted a few times. The chain is built from TRBV2 and TRBJ2-7, with TRBD2 identical over 10 bases. V shed 8 bases, J shed 2 bases, and the junction held 9 bases outside the gene matches. Germline CDR1 is SNHLY and CDR2 is FYNNEI. This CDR3 is 15 amino acids long. The chain's CDR3 is CASVVSSGGTYEQYF. The CDR3 DNA reads as TGTGCCAGCGTGGTATCTAGCGGGGGCACCTACGAGCAGTACTTC.

This clonotype was recorded once. The rearrangement links TRBV12-3 or TRBV12-4 to TRBJ1-1, with 10 bases identical to TRBD1. This CDR3 region has 15 residues. With V trimmed by 3 bases and J by 3 bases, 4 bases remained unmatched. Here the CDR3 DNA reads TGTGCCAGCAGTTTGACGGACAGGGGGTACACTGAAGCTTTCTTT. Protein sequence: CASSLTDRGYTEAFF.

The chain uses TRBV6-1 and TRBJ2-1, with TRBD1 identical over 10 bases. Germline lookup yields CDR1 MNHNS and CDR2 SASEGT. The CDR3 has 15 residues. Trimming cost V 8 bases and J 7 bases; bases outside gene matches: 11. The CDR3 sequence is CASGSGQGVRNEQFF. In nucleotides, the CDR3 is TGTGCCAGCGGGTCCGGACAGGGGGTTCGGAATGAGCAGTTCTTC.

V is TRBV5-1 and J is TRBJ1-2; 9 bases match TRBD1. The ends lost 0 bases at V and 2 bases at J; junction bases unmatched: 5. Germline V CDR1 and CDR2: SGHRS, YFSETQ. This CDR3 region has 16 residues. The CDR3 loop reads CASSLEGTGKNYGYTF. CDR3 in DNA: TGCGCCAGCAGCTTGGAAGGGACAGGGAAAAACTATGGCTACACCTTC.

The genes are TRBV19 and TRBJ2-3, with no clear D. The germline V gene has CDR1 LNHDA and CDR2 SQIVND (reference sequence). The ends were cut back, 7 bases at V and 0 bases at J, with 11 bases in the middle. The CDR3 loop spans 14 amino acids. The CDR3 sequence: CASTRDHSTDTQYF. CDR3 coding DNA: TGTGCCAGTACAAGAGACCATAGCACAGATACGCAGTATTTT.

The genes are TRBV30 and TRBJ1-2; D is perhaps TRBD1 (5 bases). Germline V gene sequence: CDR1 GTSNPN, CDR2 SVGIG (reference sequence). This CDR3 region has 13 residues. Trimming pared 2 bases from V and 8 bases from J, leaving 15 bases between. CDR3 amino acids: CAWSNLGAGGYTF. Here the CDR3 DNA reads TGTGCCTGGAGTAATCTAGGGGCGGGCGGCTACACCTTC. Full variable domain (missing parts from reference TRBV30 and TRBJ1-2): SQTIHQWPATLVQPVGSPLSLECTVEGTSNPNLYWYRQAAGRGLQLLFYSVGIGQISSEVPQNLSASRPQDRQFILSSKKLLLSDSGFYLCAWSNLGAGGYTFGSGTRLTVV.

The gene calls are TRBV12-3 or TRBV12-4 and TRBJ2-7; TRBD2 is a possible D gene (6 bases). CDR3 size: 14 residues. V gave up 3 bases and J gave up 6 bases, with 15 bases separating them. The CDR3 DNA follows: TGTGCCAGCAGTTTCCAGGGAGGCGTGGGCGAGCAGTACTTC. This gives the protein CASSFQGGVGEQYF.

The V and J genes are TRBV7-9 and TRBJ1-6; no firm D call. Germline CDR1 SEHNR, CDR2 FQNEAQ (reference sequence). The V end was cut by 5 bases, the J end by 9 bases, with 5 bases between. The CDR3 loop spans 11 amino acids. The CDR3 here is CASSPSSPLHF. CDR3 nucleotides: TGTGCCAGCAGCCCAAGTTCACCCCTCCACTTT.

The genes are TRBV27 and TRBJ1-1; D possibly corresponds to TRBD1 (6 bases). This CDR3 is 14 amino acids long. Germline V gene lookup returns CDR1 MNHEY and CDR2 SMNVEV (reference sequence). V was trimmed by 3 bases and J by 5 bases, leaving 13 bases between them. CDR3 in DNA: TGTGCCAGCAGTTTCAGGGGCTCTGGTACTGAAGCTTTCTTT. Translating it yields CASSFRGSGTEAFF.

CDR3 protein: CASRTTDTQYF. The CDR3 coding sequence is TGTGCCAGCCGAACCACAGATACGCAGTATTTT. The rearrangement links TRBV27 to TRBJ2-3, with no clear D. Trimming shortened V by 8 bases and J by 2 bases, and 5 bases separated the two germline ends. The CDR3 totals 11 residues. In germline, CDR1 is MNHEY, CDR2 SMNVEV (reference sequence).

V is TRBV20-1 and J is TRBJ1-1, with D maybe TRBD1 (6 bases). Germline CDR1 DFQATT, CDR2 SNEGSKA (reference sequence). V shed 5 bases and J shed 1 base, with 11 bases lying between them. This CDR3 contains 13 residues. The CDR3 protein is CSAPRQENTEAFF. In DNA form, the CDR3 reads TGCAGTGCTCCCCGACAGGAGAACACTGAAGCTTTCTTT.

This chain connects TRBV5-1 to TRBJ1-2; no clear D gene. The V end was cut by 5 bases, the J end by 3 bases, with 8 bases between. The V gene's germline CDR1 is SGHRS and CDR2 YFSETQ. The CDR3 extends over 12 amino acids. The CDR3 DNA reads as TGCGCCAGCAGACCGGGCGACTATGGCTACACCTTC. The encoded protein is CASRPGDYGYTF.

This clonotype was detected only a few times. V and J are TRBV20-1 and TRBJ2-4; the match to TRBD2 covers 8 bases. The germline gives CDR1 DFQATT, CDR2 SNEGSKA (reference sequence). V was clipped by 3 bases and J by 2 bases; unmatched bases: 6. The CDR3 sequence is 15 residues long. Here the CDR3 DNA reads TGCAGTGCTAGCCGGGGGGGGGTAACCAAAAACATTCAGTACTTC. Protein sequence: CSASRGGVTKNIQYF.

This clonotype occurred a few times. The chain employs TRBV15 and TRBJ1-1, with a tentative D call TRBD1 (5 bases). Trimming shortened V by 2 bases and J by 12 bases, and 22 bases separated the two germline ends. Germline CDR1 and CDR2: LNHNV and YYDKDF (reference sequence). The CDR3 totals 15 residues. The CDR3 loop reads CATSRHIEPGRDTFF. The CDR3, as DNA: TGTGCCACCAGCAGACATATAGAGCCGGGACGAGATACTTTCTTT.

This clonotype was seen a handful of times. The CDR3 here is CSAAAGGPGANVLTF. The CDR3 region has the DNA TGCAGTGCTGCGGCGGGGGGCCCTGGGGCCAACGTCCTGACTTTC. The chain recombines TRBV20-1 with TRBJ2-6; 8 nucleotides line up with TRBD2. Germline V gives CDR1 DFQATT, CDR2 SNEGSKA (reference sequence). The junction had 5 bases not matched to a gene; V was cut back by 5 bases and J by 2 bases. The CDR3 spans 15 residues.

This clonotype came up a few times. The gene calls are TRBV11-1 and TRBJ1-1; D might be TRBD1 (5 bases). The germline V and J ends were trimmed by 5 bases and 7 bases, with 17 bases remaining between them. CDR3 length: 14 residues. Germline V CDR1 and CDR2: SGHAT, FQDESV (reference sequence). CDR3 loop: CASSLVWGSGEAFF. The CDR3 DNA reads TGTGCCAGCAGCCTCGTGTGGGGGAGTGGTGAAGCTTTCTTT.

J is TRBJ2-2 and V is TRBV10-3; 7 nucleotides agree with TRBD2. Looked up from germline, CDR1 is ENHRY and CDR2 is SYGVKD. CDR3 length: 14 residues. The V and J ends lost 6 bases and 7 bases, in that order; junction bases with no gene match: 8. The CDR3 coding sequence is TGTGCCATCAGCCGGACTAGACGGAACGGGGAGCTGTTTTTT. It codes for CAISRTRRNGELFF.

A single count supports this clonotype. The chain joins TRBV5-6 to TRBJ1-2; D is undetermined. Per germline, CDR1 SGHDT and CDR2 YYEEEE. CDR3 size: 13 residues. Trimming took off 2 bases at V and 3 bases at J, with 8 bases between the two ends. CDR3 residues: CASSLGQDYGYTF. The CDR3, as DNA: TGTGCCAGCAGCTTAGGGCAGGACTATGGCTACACCTTC.

The genes are TRBV30 and TRBJ1-2, with a tentative D call TRBD1 (6 bases). Trimming pared 0 bases from V and 7 bases from J, leaving 12 bases between. From germline, CDR1 is GTSNPN and CDR2 SVGIG (reference sequence). This CDR3 has 13 residues. Written as DNA, the CDR3 is TGTGCCTGGAGTGTATCGGGGGCGATTGGCTACACCTTC. Translation gives CAWSVSGAIGYTF.

Sample share makes this clonotype medium-sized (0.01 to 0.1%). The rearrangement links TRBV6-4 to TRBJ2-2, with D uncertain. Germline-derived CDR1 and CDR2 are MRHNA and SNTAGT. V was cut by 2 bases and J by 3 bases, with 4 bases left in between. The CDR3 loop spans 13 amino acids. CDR3 nucleotides: TGTGCCAGCAGTGACGGGGACACCGGGGAGCTGTTTTTT. Its protein is CASSDGDTGELFF.